The source of this T cell receptor beta chain is a study of cytotoxic CD8 clonotypes in ibrutinib-treated CLL. Generated by immunoSEQ multiplex PCR, the TCRdb table keeps only in-frame clones and is missing some. In the table there are 60,000 or so clones, 57% of which are singletons. The specimen was PBMCs, collected after 12 months of ibrutinib treatment. The TCR originated in a human donor with chronic lymphocytic leukemia.

As DNA, the CDR3 is TGTGCCAGCAGCTTAACGCCCAAACAAGAGACCCAGTACTTC. Amino acid sequence: CASSLTPKQETQYF. The chain links TRBV11-1 to TRBJ2-5; D call uncertain. The CDR3 loop spans 14 amino acids. Germline V CDR1 and CDR2: SGHAT, FQDESV (reference sequence). Deletions cut 2 bases from V and 2 bases from J, with 9 bases between. Drawing the rest from reference TRBV11-1 and TRBJ2-5, the complete variable domain is EAEVAQSPRYKITEKSQAVAFWCDPISGHATLYWYRQILGQGPELLVQFQDESVVDDSQLPKDRFSAERLKGVDSTLKIQPAELGDSAMYLCASSLTPKQETQYFGPGTRLLVL.